These 8 T cell receptor beta chains were sequenced from one sample in a study of T cell responses to AZD1222 COVID-19 vaccine. The assay was immunoSEQ multiplex PCR, and TCRdb's table has in-frame clones only and misses some. This table has nearly 100,000 clones, about 88% appearing once. The specimen was peripheral blood, collected on day 0 of AZD1222 vaccination. The receptors were sampled from an adult in good health.

This clone was detected only once. The CDR3 loop reads CASSVLRANRFDNSPLHF. In nucleotides, the CDR3 is TGTGCCAGCAGCGTTTTGCGGGCGAACCGTTTCGATAATTCACCCCTCCACTTT. V is TRBV9 and J is TRBJ1-6; no clear D gene. V lost 2 bases, J lost 5 bases, and 20 bases lay in between. CDR3 size: 18 residues. CDR1 and CDR2 from the germline V gene are SGDLS and YYNGEE. Based on the CDR3 plus reference TRBV9 and TRBJ1-6, the full variable domain is DSGVTQTPKHLITATGQRVTLRCSPRSGDLSVYWYQQSLDQGLQFLIQYYNGEERAKGNILERFSAQQFPDLHSELNLSSLELGDSALYFCASSVLRANRFDNSPLHFGNGTRLTVT.

This clone was detected once. The chain employs TRBV5-5 and TRBJ1-6; no firm D call. CDR3 length equals 16 residues. Germline CDR1 reads SGHKS; CDR2 reads YYEKEE (reference sequence). With 5 bases removed from V and 5 bases from J, the gap between germline ends came to 17 bases. The CDR3 DNA reads TGTGCCAGCAGTCCGGTTGTGGGCCAGAATAATTCACCCCTCCACTTT. Translating gives CASSPVVGQNNSPLHF.

The chain couples TRBV6-1 to TRBJ1-5; the D gene is possibly TRBD1 (6 bases). The CDR3 runs to 16 residues. The germline V gene has CDR1 MNHNS and CDR2 SASEGT. Trimming cost V 4 bases and J 0 bases, with 13 bases left between them. The CDR3 nucleotides read TGTGCCAGCAGTGTGGGGGCTTTGGGTAGCAATCAGCCCCAGCATTTT. Translation gives CASSVGALGSNQPQHF.

This clone appeared a few times. V usage is TRBV19 and J usage is TRBJ1-5; possibly TRBD1 for D (5 bases). CDR3 length: 14 amino acids. Trimming stripped 0 bases from V and 7 bases from J, with 10 bases between. CDR1 and CDR2 (germline): LNHDA, SQIVND (reference sequence). The CDR3 loop is CASSIEGGGQPQHF. For the CDR3, the DNA is TGTGCCAGTAGTATAGAGGGGGGGGGACAGCCCCAGCATTTT.

This chain joins TRBV18 and TRBJ1-5; 9 bases agree with TRBD1. The CDR3 spans 15 residues. CDR1 and CDR2 (germline): KGHSH, LQKENI. The ends lost 5 bases at V and 6 bases at J; junction bases unmatched: 8. CDR3 in DNA: TGTGCCAGCTCATCCGGACAGGGGAAAGGTCAGCCCCAGCATTTT. Its translation is CASSSGQGKGQPQHF. Together with reference TRBV18 and TRBJ1-5, the CDR3 gives the full variable domain: NAGVMQNPRHLVRRRGQEARLRCSPMKGHSHVYWYRQLPEEGLKFMVYLQKENIIDESGMPKERFSAEFPKEGPSILRIQQVVRGDSAAYFCASSSGQGKGQPQHFGDGTRLSIL.

J is TRBJ2-3 and V is TRBV7-9; TRBD1 or TRBD2 may be the D gene (6 bases each). The CDR3 contains 17 residues. Trimming took off 0 bases at V and 2 bases at J, with 15 bases between the two ends. The germline V gene has CDR1 SEHNR and CDR2 FQNEAQ (reference sequence). The DNA for the CDR3 is TGTGCCAGCAGCTTAGCAGGGGGGACTCCAAACACAGATACGCAGTATTTT. It specifies CASSLAGGTPNTDTQYF.

V gene TRBV30 combines with J gene TRBJ2-7; weak D call: TRBD2 (5 bases). The CDR3 is made up of 11 amino acids. Germline CDR1 is GTSNPN and CDR2 is SVGIG (reference sequence). Trimming shortened V by 4 bases and J by 7 bases, and 11 bases separated the two germline ends. The CDR3 is CAWTHEGEQYF. For the CDR3, the DNA is TGTGCCTGGACCCACGAGGGAGAGCAGTACTTC. The full variable domain, completed using reference TRBV30 and TRBJ2-7, is SQTIHQWPATLVQPVGSPLSLECTVEGTSNPNLYWYRQAAGRGLQLLFYSVGIGQISSEVPQNLSASRPQDRQFILSSKKLLLSDSGFYLCAWTHEGEQYFGPGTRLTVT.

CDR3 sequence (DNA): TGTGCCAGCAGTGTTGGCGCCGTCTATGGCTACACCTTC. Translation gives CASSVGAVYGYTF. This chain connects TRBV2 to TRBJ1-2; no definite D call. This CDR3 is 13 amino acids long. Germline V gene data show CDR1 as SNHLY and CDR2 as FYNNEI. The germline V and J ends were trimmed by 4 bases and 4 bases, with 10 bases remaining between them.